A single sample gave rise to the 26 T cell receptor beta chains below, sequenced in a study of shared clonotypes between healthy human individuals. The protocol was immunoSEQ multiplex PCR, while the TCRdb copy is restricted to in-frame clones and leaves out a portion. The sample yields roughly 2,000,000 clones, 93% seen once. Naive CD8 cells lacked CD45RO and underwent positive selection for CCR7, leaving out terminally differentiated effector memory CD45RA+ cells. Material: naive CD8+ T cells from PBMCs. The receptors here all came from a man between 18 and 35 years old in good health. Some clones in this sample may be carry-over from other donors' samples.

The chain couples TRBV9 to TRBJ2-4; D not resolved. This CDR3 has 12 residues. Germline CDR1 reads SGDLS; CDR2 reads YYNGEE. The V end was cut by 0 bases, the J end by 7 bases, with 5 bases between. CDR3 amino acids: CASSVDGNIQYF. For the CDR3, the DNA is TGTGCCAGCAGCGTAGATGGGAACATTCAGTACTTC.

As concerns this clone: The identical CDR3 is also encoded by other nucleotide sequences in the sample. The rearrangement uses TRBV29-1 and TRBJ2-7; TRBD2 matches at 13 bases. Per the germline V gene, CDR1 is SQVTM and CDR2 is ANQGSEA. This CDR3 contains 14 residues. The junction had 5 bases not matched to a gene; V was cut back by 7 bases and J by 2 bases. CDR3 bases: TGCAGCGCCCTGGGGACTAGCGGGACCTACGAGCAGTACTTC. It translates to CSALGTSGTYEQYF.

This chain links TRBV9 with TRBJ2-1; perhaps TRBD2 as D (5 bases). Germline-derived CDR1 and CDR2 are SGDLS and YYNGEE. Deletions cut 3 bases from V and 9 bases from J, with 13 bases between. CDR3 length: 13 residues. CDR3 region: CASSAPLGVEQFF. The CDR3 DNA reads as TGTGCCAGCAGCGCCCCTTTGGGAGTTGAGCAGTTCTTC.

The chain carries TRBV9 and TRBJ1-2, with 7 nucleotides matching TRBD1. CDR3 size: 18 residues. The germline gives CDR1 SGDLS, CDR2 YYNGEE. The V and J ends lost 4 bases and 0 bases, in that order; junction bases with no gene match: 15. CDR3 DNA: TGTGCCAGCAGCTTATTACCGGGACAGACCCCGACTAACTATGGCTACACCTTC. Translating it yields CASSLLPGQTPTNYGYTF.

Concerning this clone: This CDR3 is also generated by other DNA sequences in the sample. The gene calls are TRBV4-1 and TRBJ2-7; D is unresolved. This CDR3 has 14 residues. V lost 3 bases and J 0 bases, leaving 9 bases between the germline ends. Germline CDR1 and CDR2: MGHRA and YSYEKL. DNA of the CDR3: TGCGCCAGCAGCCAGGACCAAAGCTCCTACGAGCAGTACTTC. The encoded protein is CASSQDQSSYEQYF.

As regards this clone: In the same sample, other DNA sequences code for this CDR3. The rearrangement joins TRBV19 to TRBJ2-1; 7 bases agree with TRBD2. This CDR3 is 14 amino acids long. V shed 6 bases, J shed 3 bases, and the junction held 5 bases outside the gene matches. The germline gives CDR1 LNHDA, CDR2 SQIVND (reference sequence). CDR3 region: CASSAGEGYNEQFF. The CDR3 DNA sequence: TGTGCCAGTAGCGCGGGGGAGGGCTACAATGAGCAGTTCTTC.

This chain uses TRBV7-9 with TRBJ2-4; tentatively, D is TRBD1 or TRBD2 (6 bases each). Deletions cut 5 bases from V and 6 bases from J, with 20 bases between. The CDR3 has 16 amino acids. Germline CDR1 SEHNR, CDR2 FQNEAQ (reference sequence). The DNA for the CDR3 is TGTGCCAGCAGCCCACCTGGGGGGCGGGACTCAAACATTCAGTACTTC. Amino acids: CASSPPGGRDSNIQYF.

The rearrangement joins TRBV11-2 to TRBJ1-3, with D hard to call. Germline CDR1 and CDR2: SGHAT and FQNNGV. CDR3 size: 16 residues. The V end was cut by 5 bases, the J end by 4 bases, with 18 bases between. The CDR3 protein is CASSQIHEDPGNTIYF. The CDR3 bases are TGTGCCAGCAGCCAGATCCACGAGGACCCCGGAAACACCATATATTTT. Variable domain in full (rest from reference TRBV11-2 and TRBJ1-3): EAGVAQSPRYKIIEKRQSVAFWCNPISGHATLYWYQQILGQGPKLLIQFQNNGVVDDSQLPKDRFSAERLKGVDSTLKIQPAKLEDSAVYLCASSQIHEDPGNTIYFGEGSWLTVV.

The rearrangement uses TRBV28 and TRBJ2-7, with 14 bases matching TRBD2. The ends lost 5 bases at V and 6 bases at J; junction bases unmatched: 3. Germline loops: CDR1 MDHEN, CDR2 SYDVKM. The CDR3 contains 14 residues. CDR3 loop: CASSGGLAGAEQYF. Written as DNA, the CDR3 is TGTGCCAGCAGTGGGGGACTAGCGGGAGCCGAGCAGTACTTC.

This chain joins TRBV7-8 and TRBJ2-2, with D possibly TRBD1 on 6 matching bases. The CDR3 has 14 residues. The germline V gene encodes CDR1 SGHVS and CDR2 FQNEAQ. Deletions cut 8 bases from V and 7 bases from J, with 17 bases between. The CDR3 reads CASGRPSGDGELFF. In DNA, the CDR3 is TGTGCCAGCGGCCGGCCATCAGGGGACGGGGAGCTGTTTTTT. Filled out from reference TRBV7-8 and TRBJ2-2, the complete variable domain reads GAGVSQSPRYKVAKRGQDVALRCDPISGHVSLFWYQQALGQGPEFLTYFQNEAQLDKSGLPSDRFFAERPEGSVSTLKIQRTQQEDSAVYLCASGRPSGDGELFFGEGSRLTVL.

With regard to this clone: Other DNA sequences in the sample encode the same CDR3. The chain recombines TRBV13 with TRBJ2-7, with D uncertain. The germline gives CDR1 PRHDT, CDR2 FYEKMQ (reference sequence). V lost 3 bases and J lost 5, with 11 bases in between. This CDR3 region has 13 residues. The CDR3 DNA reads TGTGCCAGCAGCTTGGCGAGTTCCCACGAGCAGTACTTC. This translates into CASSLASSHEQYF.

The chain employs TRBV6-6 and TRBJ2-7; 9 bases match TRBD2. Per the germline V gene, CDR1 is MNHNY and CDR2 is SVGAGI (reference sequence). V lost 7 bases and J lost 6; bases outside the gene matches: 7. CDR3 length: 13 amino acids. The CDR3, as DNA: TGTGCCAGCAATGGGCGGGAGGGCCTCGAGCAGTACTTC. This gives the protein CASNGREGLEQYF.

The rearrangement links TRBV7-9 to TRBJ2-5; D is uncertain. Trimming left V 5 bases short and J 1 base short, with 11 bases between. CDR1 SEHNR and CDR2 FQNEAQ come from the germline V gene (reference sequence). This CDR3 region has 14 residues. The CDR3 coding sequence is TGTGCCAGCAGCGCCGCGTACATCCAAGAGACCCAGTACTTC. Its translation: CASSAAYIQETQYF.

This chain links TRBV29-1 with TRBJ2-5, with TRBD2 matching over 10 bases. The V segment lost 2 bases and the J segment 5 bases; nucleotides outside the gene matches: 5. This CDR3 spans 14 amino acids. Germline assignment: CDR1 SQVTM and CDR2 ANQGSEA. The CDR3 DNA follows: TGCAGCGTTGAACTAGCGGGAGTCGGGGAGACCCAGTACTTC. It translates to CSVELAGVGETQYF.

The rearrangement uses TRBV27 and TRBJ1-1; D is perhaps TRBD1 (6 bases). This CDR3 contains 15 residues. Per germline, CDR1 MNHEY and CDR2 SMNVEV (reference sequence). The V end lost 4 bases, the J end lost 8 bases, and 20 bases lay between the germline ends. The DNA of the CDR3 is TGTGCCAGCAGTTCACGGACAGCTCGAGAGGAGGAAGCTTTCTTT. Its protein product is CASSSRTAREEEAFF.

V gene TRBV9 combines with J gene TRBJ2-2, with D hard to call. Germline CDR1 reads SGDLS; CDR2 reads YYNGEE. Trimming pared 1 base from V and 2 bases from J, leaving 6 bases between. CDR3 length: 14 residues. The CDR3 coding sequence is TGTGCCAGCAGCGTACGGGCAAACACCGGGGAGCTGTTTTTT. This translates into CASSVRANTGELFF.

J is TRBJ1-1 and V is TRBV4-1; 9 nucleotides agree with TRBD1. The CDR3 has 16 residues. Germline CDR1 reads MGHRA; CDR2 reads YSYEKL. With V trimmed by 6 bases and J by 1 base, 9 bases remained unmatched. The CDR3 sequence: CASSQTRGQGNTEAFF. CDR3 nucleotide sequence: TGCGCCAGCAGTCAAACCCGGGGACAGGGGAACACTGAAGCTTTCTTT.

The chain carries TRBV28 and TRBJ1-1; the D gene is possibly TRBD1 (6 bases). The CDR3 loop spans 13 amino acids. CDR1 and CDR2 from the germline V gene are MDHEN and SYDVKM. V dropped 7 bases and J dropped 1 base, with 10 bases sitting between them. The CDR3 spells CASKRGANTEAFF. DNA for the CDR3: TGTGCCAGCAAAAGGGGGGCGAACACTGAAGCTTTCTTT.

J is TRBJ2-5 and V is TRBV29-1, with 8 bases that match TRBD1. Germline V gene data show CDR1 as SQVTM and CDR2 as ANQGSEA. The V segment lost 6 bases and the J segment 5 bases; nucleotides outside the gene matches: 11. This CDR3 spans 14 amino acids. CDR3 sequence: CSVLPQGARETQYF. Here the CDR3 DNA reads TGCAGCGTACTACCCCAGGGGGCACGGGAGACCCAGTACTTC.

This sequence joins TRBV14 and TRBJ1-1; D may be TRBD1 (5 bases). V dropped 3 bases and J dropped 8 bases, with 10 bases sitting between them. The CDR3 has 12 residues. In germline, CDR1 is SGHDN, CDR2 FVKESK. CDR3 sequence (DNA): TGTGCCAGCAGCCAGGGACTCGCAGAAGCTTTCTTT. Translated, it gives CASSQGLAEAFF.

The chain is built from TRBV4-3 and TRBJ2-2, with 10 bases matching TRBD1. The CDR3 totals 16 residues. Germline CDR1 LGHNA, CDR2 YSLEER. J lost 3 bases, V lost 4 bases, and 5 bases had no gene match. CDR3 coding DNA: TGCGCCAGCAGCCCTCTGGGACAGGGGTACACCGGGGAGCTGTTTTTT. This sequence encodes CASSPLGQGYTGELFF.

CDR3 sequence: CASSLAALAGGPFDEQFF. CDR3 sequence (DNA): TGTGCCAGCAGCTTAGCGGCCCTCGCGGGAGGGCCATTCGATGAGCAGTTCTTC. The rearrangement links TRBV7-9 to TRBJ2-1, with 9 bases aligning to TRBD2. CDR3 length equals 18 residues. Germline V lookup: CDR1 SEHNR, CDR2 FQNEAQ (reference sequence). V dropped 0 bases and J dropped 8; count of bases not matched to a gene: 14.

The CDR3 protein is CASSFATNTGELFF. The CDR3 DNA follows: TGTGCCAGCAGCTTTGCTACCAACACCGGGGAGCTGTTTTTT. The chain carries TRBV7-6 and TRBJ2-2; D uncertain. The germline gives CDR1 SGHVS, CDR2 FNYEAQ. V was cut by 3 bases and J by 2 bases, with 7 bases left in between. The CDR3 runs 14 residues.

The chain has TRBV27 and TRBJ2-1; no reliable D call. There are 17 residues in the CDR3. V lost 2 bases and J 10 bases, leaving 24 bases between the germline ends. Germline V gene sequence: CDR1 MNHEY, CDR2 SMNVEV (reference sequence). Written as DNA, the CDR3 is TGTGCCAGCAGTTTAACTTTGGGATATTTCTTAAGTGGGGAGCAGTTCTTC. This encodes CASSLTLGYFLSGEQFF.

The J gene is TRBJ2-7, the V gene TRBV5-4, with no clear D. Per the germline V gene, CDR1 is SGHNT and CDR2 is YYREEE (reference sequence). This CDR3 contains 15 residues. V was pared by 4 bases and J by 1 base, with 15 bases between. As DNA, the CDR3 is TGTGCCAGCAGCACGGACCCGAAGGGATCCTACGAGCAGTACTTC. This gives the protein CASSTDPKGSYEQYF.

This chain uses TRBV28 with TRBJ2-1; 14 nucleotides align to TRBD2. The germline CDR1 and CDR2 sequences are MDHEN and SYDVKM. After removal of 5 bases from V and 9 bases from J, the junction contained 9 bases not matched to a gene. The CDR3 runs 16 residues. CDR3 loop: CASSIGTSGRGGEQFF. As DNA, the CDR3 is TGTGCCAGCAGTATAGGGACTAGCGGGAGAGGGGGTGAGCAGTTCTTC.